This TCR beta chain appears in the sequencing data of a study of tumor and adjacent non-tumor tissue in lung cancer. The CDR3 extends over 14 amino acids. CDR1 SQVTM and CDR2 ANQGSEA come from the germline V gene. This sample's RNA came from whole unsorted tissue. More than 3 cm separated this lung sample from the edge of the tumor. Three rounds of nested PCR, following a modified ARM-PCR protocol, produced the TCRbeta library. One entry per CDR3 protein results from TCRdb running MiXCR on the multiplex PCR reads. The repertoire includes 40,000 to 60,000 distinct CDR3 sequences, 60% to 65% of them detected once, and roughly 31% sits in the top ten.

The chain is built from TRBV29-1 and TRBJ2-3, with D maybe TRBD1 (7 bases). The clonotype originates from a woman in her 70s with non-small cell lung cancer. The sequenced material came from distant non-tumor lung tissue. CDR3 coding DNA: TGCAGTGCCTCTGCGGGACAGTTCACAGATACGCAGTATTTT. This codes for CSASAGQFTDTQYF.